This T cell receptor beta chain was captured by sequencing in a study of blood T cell repertoires in COVID-19. The protocol was immunoSEQ multiplex PCR, while the TCRdb copy is restricted to in-frame clones and leaves out a portion. Here the sample spans about 86,000 clones, over 80% being singletons. Trimming took 8 bases from V and 7 from J; bases not matched to a gene: 5. Germline-derived CDR1 and CDR2 are LNHDA and SQIVND (reference sequence). CDR3 length: 12 amino acids. The source is a woman over 75 with active or convalescent COVID-19. The sample was peripheral blood. The rearrangement joins TRBV19 to TRBJ1-1; 9 nucleotides align to TRBD1. CDR3 in amino acids: CASARDRVEAFF. The DNA for the CDR3 is TGTGCCAGTGCCCGGGACAGGGTTGAAGCTTTCTTT.